This T cell receptor beta chain is drawn from a study of OX40 agonist ivuxolimab in advanced cancers. Worth noting for this clone: Its antigen is not known.

Study results and limitations: People who partly responded at 0.1-3.0 mg/kg had some of the least clonal expansion seen. Antigens targeted by the expanded peripheral T cells were not determined.

Sequencing was performed with immunoSEQ multiplex PCR; in TCRdb, only in-frame clones are kept and a portion is missing. Seen here are 90,000 or so clones, more than 85% observed once, and the top ten hold roughly 2.5%. This CDR3 has 18 residues. Germline V lookup: CDR1 SGHRS, CDR2 YFSETQ. With 4 bases clipped from V and 4 bases from J, the junction kept 7 bases outside the gene matches. This sample comprised CD4+ or CD8+ T cells sorted from blood, obtained in a trial of the OX40 agonist ivuxolimab. The sequence derives from an adult with an advanced solid tumor such as melanoma, head and neck, liver or kidney cancer. V is TRBV5-1 and J is TRBJ2-2; TRBD2 matches at 16 bases. The CDR3 bases are TGCGCCAGCAGCCAGGGACTAGCGGGAGGGCCGGGCACCGGGGAGCTGTTTTTT. Protein: CASSQGLAGGPGTGELFF.